The rows below give T cell receptor beta chains drawn from one sample of a study of radiotherapy plus CTLA-4 blockade in lung cancer. Produced via immunoSEQ multiplex PCR; TCRdb's table is partial and in-frame only. The sample consists of roughly 45,000 clones, about 67% of them appearing once. This specimen was peripheral blood, taken from a patient treated with radiotherapy plus ipilimumab. These TCRs come from a human donor with non-small cell lung cancer who had a partial response to radiotherapy plus ipilimumab. Each CDR3 is given with its conserved first and last residue. A D gene is named only where the DNA matches it firmly. Some rows mark clone size as missing; the rest say once, few, many or name a class of expanded clone.

V,J,size,D,DNA,CDR3
TRBV6-5,TRBJ2-7,NA,NA,TGTGCCACCGCAAGCCCGGTGTCCTACGAGCAGTACTTC,CATASPVSYEQYF
TRBV6-5,TRBJ1-1,NA,TRBD1,TGTGCCAGCAGTTACGGGACAGGGGAAACTGAAGCTTTCTTT,CASSYGTGETEAFF
TRBV4-1,TRBJ2-4,NA,TRBD1,TGCGCCAGCAGCCAAGGCACCGGGACAGGGGGCGCAAGGAACATTCAGTACTTC,CASSQGTGTGGARNIQYF
TRBV7-2,TRBJ1-1,NA,NA,TGTGCCAGCAGCTTAGCGCGGGGAACTGAAGCTTTCTTT,CASSLARGTEAFF
TRBV6-6,TRBJ2-5,NA,TRBD1,TGTGCCAGCGCTGGGACAGGGCAAGAGACCCAGTACTTC,CASAGTGQETQYF
TRBV2,TRBJ1-3,NA,TRBD1,TGTGCCAGCAGCGGACAGGACTCTGGAAACACCATATATTTT,CASSGQDSGNTIYF
TRBV4-1,TRBJ2-1,NA,NA,TGCGCCAGCAGCCAACCCGGTTTTGATGAGCAGTTCTTC,CASSQPGFDEQFF
TRBV5-4,TRBJ2-1,NA,NA,TGTGCCAGCACCCACAGCTCCTACAATGAGCAGTTCTTC,CASTHSSYNEQFF
TRBV9,TRBJ2-7,NA,NA,TGTGCCAGCAGCGCCAACGGGAGCACGAAGAGGTACGAGCAGTACTTC,CASSANGSTKRYEQYF
TRBV9,TRBJ2-3,few,TRBD1,TGTGCCAGCAGCGTCGGGACAGGAGGGGGCACAGATACGCAGTATTTT,CASSVGTGGGTDTQYF
TRBV2,TRBJ2-7,NA,NA,TGTGCCAGCCCAACGATGGCCTCCTACGAGCAGTACTTC,CASPTMASYEQYF
TRBV7-7,TRBJ2-2,NA,NA,TGTGCTAGCAGTCCGCATTCGGGCACCGGGGAGCTGTTTTTT,CASSPHSGTGELFF
TRBV7-6,TRBJ2-5,NA,NA,TGTGCCAGCAGCTTAAAAGGGAAGGGGTCGGCCCAGTACTTC,CASSLKGKGSAQYF
TRBV6-5,TRBJ1-6,once,NA,TGTGCCAGCGGAGCGGACTATAATTCACCCCTCCACTTT,CASGADYNSPLHF
TRBV15,TRBJ2-5,NA,NA,TGTGCCACCAGCAGAGATGAGGCCATGGAGACCCAGTACTTC,CATSRDEAMETQYF
TRBV9,TRBJ2-3,NA,TRBD2,TGTGCCAGCAGCGTAGGTCGGAGATTAGCGGGTGGGGTCTTGACAGATACGCAGTATTTT,CASSVGRRLAGGVLTDTQYF
TRBV7-2,TRBJ1-3,NA,NA,TGTGCCAGCAGCTTACTGTCCGGTGGAAACACCATATATTTT,CASSLLSGGNTIYF
TRBV29-1,TRBJ1-2,NA,TRBD1,TGCAGCGTTCGGGGGACAGAATATGGCTACACCTTC,CSVRGTEYGYTF
TRBV18,TRBJ1-4,NA,NA,TGTGCCAGCTCACCTGTCGTGGGACAATCTAATGAAAAACTGTTTTTT,CASSPVVGQSNEKLFF
TRBV10-3,TRBJ2-1,NA,TRBD2,TGTGCCATCAGTGAGTCGTGGGAGGGTTCCCACAATGAGCAGTTCTTC,CAISESWEGSHNEQFF
TRBV7-2,TRBJ2-1,NA,TRBD1,TGTGCCAGCAGCTTAACGGACAGGGTCAATGAGCAGTTCTTC,CASSLTDRVNEQFF
TRBV13,TRBJ1-3,few,TRBD1,TGTGCCAGCAGCTTTAGGGACAGGGGGGAAGGAAACACCATATATTTT,CASSFRDRGEGNTIYF
TRBV27,TRBJ2-5,NA,TRBD1,TGTGCCAGCAGCAAACCGGGACAGGGGGCGCAAAGGACGACCCAGTACTTC,CASSKPGQGAQRTTQYF